Below, 22 T cell receptor beta chains from the same sample are listed, as sequenced in a study of shared clonotypes between healthy human individuals. The table came from immunoSEQ multiplex PCR; TCRdb's copy has only in-frame clones and leaves some out. The sample has about 980,000 clones, more than 75% seen once. Sequenced sample: memory CD4+ T cells sorted from blood. Described subset: CD45RA-negative fraction. The receptor source for this set is a man younger than 35 in good health.

This clone was picked up a small number of times. J is TRBJ2-7 and V is TRBV5-8, with 7 positions matching TRBD1. V was clipped by 3 bases and J by 1 base; unmatched bases: 7. Looked up from germline, CDR1 is SGHTS and CDR2 is YDEGEE. This CDR3 contains 15 residues. CDR3 loop: CASSYRQGKSYEQYF. The CDR3 nucleotides read TGTGCCAGCAGCTACCGACAGGGAAAATCCTACGAGCAGTACTTC.

The chain links TRBV28 to TRBJ2-4; 11 bases are shared with TRBD1. The junction had 8 bases not matched to a gene; V was cut back by 6 bases and J by 4 bases. The CDR3 is 16 amino acids. Germline-derived CDR1 and CDR2 are MDHEN and SYDVKM. The CDR3 nucleotides read TGTGCCAGCAGAGGGCAGGGACAGGGGGGGAAAAACATTCAGTACTTC. Translating it yields CASRGQGQGGKNIQYF.

DNA of the CDR3: TGTGCCAGCAGCCAACCTGGACAGGGACTCTATGGCTACACCTTC. This translates into CASSQPGQGLYGYTF. This chain links TRBV4-2 with TRBJ1-2, with 8 bases that match TRBD1. CDR3 length: 15 residues. V was clipped by 2 bases and J by 4 bases; unmatched bases: 6. Germline loops: CDR1 LGHNA, CDR2 YNFKEQ.

The chain combines TRBV2 with TRBJ1-2; D is perhaps TRBD1 (5 bases). Trimming stripped 2 bases from V and 4 bases from J, with 8 bases between. The CDR3 covers 13 residues. The germline CDR1 and CDR2 sequences are SNHLY and FYNNEI. CDR3 region: CASSERGSYGYTF. Written as DNA, the CDR3 is TGTGCCAGCAGTGAAAGGGGCAGCTATGGCTACACCTTC.

This clone was observed a few times. At the DNA level, this CDR3 is encoded by other sequences in the same sample as well. The rearrangement links TRBV15 to TRBJ2-7, with 7 bases that match TRBD1. V dropped 0 bases and J dropped 1; count of bases not matched to a gene: 3. The CDR3 runs 15 residues. Germline CDR1 and CDR2: LNHNV and YYDKDF (reference sequence). CDR3 nucleotide sequence: TGTGCCACCAGCAGAGATCGGGACAGATCCTACGAGCAGTACTTC. Translated: CATSRDRDRSYEQYF.

In this sample, this clone turned up a few times. V gene TRBV28 combines with J gene TRBJ1-6, with TRBD1 matching over 7 bases. V was pared by 2 bases and J by 4 bases, with 8 bases of the junction left unmatched. CDR1 and CDR2 from the germline V gene are MDHEN and SYDVKM. The CDR3 loop spans 17 amino acids. CDR3 in DNA: TGTGCCAGCAGTTTAAACAGGGGTGAGGGGTATAATTCACCCCTCCACTTT. This translates into CASSLNRGEGYNSPLHF.

The gene calls are TRBV5-6 and TRBJ1-2; 9 bases map to TRBD1. V shed 4 bases and J 4 bases; nucleotides not matched to a gene: 8. The CDR3 consists of 15 residues. Germline values: CDR1 SGHDT, CDR2 YYEEEE. The CDR3 here is CASSAGLGQGYGYTF. In nucleotides, the CDR3 is TGTGCCAGCAGCGCAGGGCTGGGACAGGGCTATGGCTACACCTTC.

With regard to this clone: This same CDR3 is encoded by further DNA sequences in the sample. The chain uses TRBV30 and TRBJ1-3, with no clear D. V was cut by 0 bases and J by 4 bases, with 4 bases left in between. Germline V lookup: CDR1 GTSNPN, CDR2 SVGIG (reference sequence). This CDR3 comprises 12 residues. CDR3 coding DNA: TGTGCCTGGAGTGTGGGAGGAAACACCATATATTTT. Translated, it gives CAWSVGGNTIYF.

This clone was observed a handful of times. The chain has TRBV19 and TRBJ1-5; unclear D gene. This CDR3 has 15 amino acids. Trimming stripped 7 bases from V and 3 bases from J, with 16 bases between. CDR1 is LNHDA, CDR2 SQIVND, per germline (reference sequence). CDR3 protein: CASNQWKGPNQPQHF. The CDR3 DNA reads as TGTGCCAGTAACCAGTGGAAGGGCCCCAATCAGCCCCAGCATTTT.

V and J are TRBV29-1 and TRBJ2-5; possible D gene TRBD1, 6 bases. Germline V gene data show CDR1 as SQVTM and CDR2 as ANQGSEA. V was trimmed by 6 bases and J by 0 bases, leaving 23 bases between them. The CDR3 is 17 residues long. The chain's CDR3 is CSVRPMPGRGYQETQYF. The CDR3 DNA follows: TGCAGCGTCCGACCAATGCCGGGCAGGGGCTACCAAGAGACCCAGTACTTC.

V gene TRBV27 combines with J gene TRBJ2-5; D tentatively reads TRBD1 or TRBD2 (5 bases each). The germline V gene encodes CDR1 MNHEY and CDR2 SMNVEV (reference sequence). The CDR3 totals 15 residues. V was shortened by 5 bases and J by 4 bases, with 17 bases between the two germline ends. CDR3 DNA: TGTGCCAGCAGTCCCGGGACCTTCGGCGGAGAGACCCAGTACTTC. Amino acid sequence: CASSPGTFGGETQYF.

This sequence joins TRBV6-5 and TRBJ2-5; D gene uncertain. The assigned J gene may be wrong: the sequence end matches TRBJ2-7 better. The length of the CDR3 is 11 residues. Germline CDR1 reads MNHEY; CDR2 reads SVGAGI. CDR3 in DNA: TGTGCCAGCAGTTACGCCGACGAGCAGTACTTC. Translated, it gives CASSYADEQYF.

The CDR3 protein is CASSYRDSETQYF. The CDR3 region has the DNA TGTGCCAGCAGCTACAGGGATTCGGAGACCCAGTACTTC. This rearrangement joins TRBV5-4 to TRBJ2-5, with TRBD1 as a possible D gene (6 bases). CDR3 size: 13 residues. Germline-derived CDR1 and CDR2 are SGHNT and YYREEE (reference sequence). Deletions cut 3 bases from V and 5 bases from J, with 11 bases between.

The J gene is TRBJ1-3, the V gene TRBV5-1, with a weak D call TRBD1 (6 bases). Germline V gives CDR1 SGHRS, CDR2 YFSETQ. There are 16 residues in the CDR3. V lost 4 bases and J 3 bases, leaving 17 bases between the germline ends. This CDR3 reads CASSLSGEARGNTIYF. The CDR3 DNA reads TGCGCCAGCAGCCTTTCAGGGGAAGCTCGTGGAAACACCATATATTTT.

Comment on this clone: In the same sample, other DNA sequences code for this CDR3. This sequence joins TRBV7-6 and TRBJ2-1, with 12 bases identical to TRBD2. The V gene's germline CDR1 is SGHVS and CDR2 FNYEAQ. The ends lost 1 base at V and 7 bases at J; junction bases unmatched: 2. CDR3 size: 15 residues. The CDR3 nucleotides are TGTGCCAGCAGCTTAGGACTAGCGGGAGATAATGAGCAGTTCTTC. It is translated as CASSLGLAGDNEQFF.

This clone was seen once. This chain connects TRBV30 to TRBJ2-7, with 12 bases identical to TRBD1. The CDR3 is 13 amino acids. The trim removed 3 bases at V and 7 bases at J, leaving 4 bases unmatched. Germline V gives CDR1 GTSNPN, CDR2 SVGIG (reference sequence). CDR3 nucleotide sequence: TGTGCCTGGAGCCGGGACAGGGGGCTGGAGCAGTACTTC. As protein: CAWSRDRGLEQYF. The full variable domain, in which reference TRBV30 and TRBJ2-7 provide the parts outside the CDR3, is SQTIHQWPATLVQPVGSPLSLECTVEGTSNPNLYWYRQAAGRGLQLLFYSVGIGQISSEVPQNLSASRPQDRQFILSSKKLLLSDSGFYLCAWSRDRGLEQYFGPGTRLTVT.

This chain connects TRBV18 to TRBJ2-7; TRBD1 might be the D (5 bases). Germline-derived CDR1 and CDR2 are KGHSH and LQKENI. V dropped 2 bases and J dropped 3 bases, with 14 bases sitting between them. CDR3 size: 15 residues. CDR3 sequence: CASSPGAITHYEQYF. The CDR3 DNA reads as TGTGCCAGCTCACCAGGGGCTATCACTCACTACGAGCAGTACTTC.

The V gene is TRBV6-1, the J gene TRBJ2-1; TRBD2 might be the D (6 bases). The CDR3 length is 13 residues. Germline V CDR1 and CDR2: MNHNS, SASEGT. V was trimmed by 6 bases and J by 7 bases, leaving 13 bases between them. CDR3 protein: CASRGGLSNEQFF. The CDR3 DNA follows: TGTGCCAGCAGGGGGGGACTCAGTAATGAGCAGTTCTTC.

The chain combines TRBV5-4 with TRBJ2-1; 8 bases map to TRBD2. This CDR3 has 15 residues. The J segment lost 4 bases and the V segment lost 0 bases, leaving 3 bases of the junction unmatched. Germline values: CDR1 SGHNT, CDR2 YYREEE (reference sequence). CDR3 coding DNA: TGTGCCAGCAGCTTGGGCAGCGGGGGTTACAATGAGCAGTTCTTC. This codes for CASSLGSGGYNEQFF.

V usage is TRBV2 and J usage is TRBJ2-4; the D gene is possibly TRBD2 (5 bases). Germline-derived CDR1 and CDR2 are SNHLY and FYNNEI. Trimming removed 3 bases from V and 0 bases from J, with 18 bases in between. CDR3 length equals 18 residues. CDR3 DNA sequence: TGTGCCAGCAGTGATCTCGGGGTCAGATTCCTAGCCAAAAACATTCAGTACTTC. Residues: CASSDLGVRFLAKNIQYF.

This chain joins TRBV7-9 and TRBJ2-2, with 8 bases fitting TRBD1. This CDR3 is built from 15 residues. V trimming: 6 bases; J trimming: 2 bases; junction bases outside the gene matches: 5. In germline, CDR1 is SEHNR, CDR2 FQNEAQ (reference sequence). The CDR3 bases are TGTGCCAGCAGACGACAGGGGCGAAACACCGGGGAGCTGTTTTTT. Translated: CASRRQGRNTGELFF.

V gene TRBV14 combines with J gene TRBJ2-2; the D is unclear. The CDR3 extends over 12 amino acids. The germline CDR1 and CDR2 sequences are SGHDN and FVKESK. The V gene lost 1 base and the J gene lost 7 bases, with 4 bases spanning the gap. The CDR3 loop reads CASSQVGGELFF. In DNA, the CDR3 is TGTGCCAGCAGCCAAGTTGGCGGGGAGCTGTTTTTT.